Listed here are 29 T cell receptor beta chains from one sample, sequenced in a study of monozygotic twins with inflammatory bowel disease. TCRdb re-called the 5' RACE reads and catalogs CDR3 proteins one per entry, DNA excluded. This sample carries 350,000 to 550,000 distinct CDR3 sequences, with roughly 2.2% going to the ten biggest clones. The sample consisted of blood. These receptors came from a human donor with ulcerative colitis or Crohn's disease, or a healthy co-twin of an affected twin (not recorded which).

V gene TRBV27 combines with J gene TRBJ1-3. The CDR3 contains 13 residues. Germline CDR1 is MNHEY and CDR2 is SMNVEV (reference sequence). Here the CDR3 reads CASSLGQGNTIYF.

The V call is TRBV6-2 or TRBV6-3, the J call TRBJ1-5; TCRdb picks TRBD1, but there is no DNA to check that call. CDR1 is MNHEY, CDR2 SVGEGT, per germline. The length of the CDR3 is 15 residues. This chain's CDR3 is CASKGHSLNNQPQHF.

J is TRBJ2-2 and V is TRBV10-3; TCRdb indicates TRBD2, and absent DNA this call remains unverified. Germline V gene sequence: CDR1 ENHRY, CDR2 SYGVKD. CDR3 length: 17 amino acids. This CDR3 reads CAITPGLGVPDTGELFF.

The chain combines TRBV10-3 with TRBJ2-4; the TRBD1 assignment by TCRdb is unverifiable without DNA. Germline V lookup: CDR1 ENHRY, CDR2 SYGVKD. This CDR3 is built from 15 residues. The CDR3 reads CAISEGAGVENIQYF.

This chain joins TRBV28 and TRBJ1-6. Germline CDR1 MDHEN, CDR2 SYDVKM. The CDR3 length is 12 residues. The CDR3 region is CASTSVGSPLHF.

This chain links TRBV7-2 with TRBJ2-7; the TCRdb D gene call, TRBD1, has no DNA to confirm it. Germline CDR1 reads SGHTA; CDR2 reads FQGNSA. The CDR3 has 15 residues. CDR3 in amino acids: CASSKGRVNSYEQYF.

V and J are TRBV12-3 or TRBV12-4 and TRBJ2-5; TCRdb reports TRBD1, a call that lacks DNA to check it against. The CDR3 length is 13 residues. The CDR3 is CASTEGVVETQYF.

V is TRBV27 and J is TRBJ2-3; as DNA is missing, the TRBD1 call by TCRdb cannot be tested. Germline V gene sequence: CDR1 MNHEY, CDR2 SMNVEV (reference sequence). The CDR3 loop spans 14 amino acids. CDR3 loop: CASSWGRGEDTQYF.

The chain joins TRBV7-2 to TRBJ2-1. The CDR3 length is 15 residues. The germline CDR1 and CDR2 sequences are SGHTA and FQGNSA. This chain's CDR3 is CASSSRVSSYNEQFF.

The chain is built from TRBV4-1 and TRBJ1-1. Germline CDR1 and CDR2: MGHRA and YSYEKL. This CDR3 spans 16 amino acids. Here the CDR3 reads CASSQVYPRPATEAFF.

The chain couples TRBV7-4 to TRBJ2-1; there is no DNA to check the TCRdb D call of TRBD2. Per the germline V gene, CDR1 is SGHVT and CDR2 is SQSDAQ. The CDR3 is made up of 12 amino acids. CDR3 loop: CASSVRDWEQFF.

V usage is TRBV7-8 and J usage is TRBJ1-6; there is no DNA to check the TCRdb D call of TRBD1. This CDR3 is built from 19 residues. Germline V gives CDR1 SGHVS, CDR2 FQNEAQ. The CDR3 spells CASSLTPGGQGNVGSPLHF.

The V gene is TRBV7-2, the J gene TRBJ1-6. The V gene's germline CDR1 is SGHTA and CDR2 FQGNSA. This CDR3 spans 16 amino acids. Here the CDR3 reads CASSLVGSDLNSPLHF. The variable domain in full, completed from reference TRBV7-2 and TRBJ1-6, reads GAGVSQSPSNKVTEKGKDVELRCDPISGHTALYWYRQSLGQGLEFLIYFQGNSAPDKSGLPSDRFSAERTGGSVSTLTIQRTQQEDSAVYLCASSLVGSDLNSPLHFGNGTRLTVT.

The chain employs TRBV27 and TRBJ2-5; TCRdb proposes TRBD1, but this gene call is untestable without DNA. This CDR3 is built from 16 residues. Germline lookup yields CDR1 MNHEY and CDR2 SMNVEV (reference sequence). CDR3 loop: CASSFRDRFSQETQYF.

The genes are TRBV15 and TRBJ2-1; checking the TCRdb D call of TRBD2 is not possible without DNA. The CDR3 consists of 19 residues. Looked up from germline, CDR1 is LNHNV and CDR2 is YYDKDF (reference sequence). The CDR3: CATSILGLAGASSYNEQFF.

The chain employs TRBV12-5 and TRBJ1-6. Germline V gene data show CDR1 as LGHNT and CDR2 as FRNRAP. The CDR3 extends over 13 amino acids. The CDR3 sequence is CASGFLANSPLHF.

The rearrangement links TRBV7-2 to TRBJ2-1. CDR1 and CDR2 (germline): SGHTA, FQGNSA. The CDR3 has 14 residues. CDR3 protein: CASSLAGLVNEQFF.

The J gene is TRBJ1-1, the V gene TRBV18. Germline CDR1 is KGHSH and CDR2 is LQKENI. The CDR3 totals 15 residues. The chain's CDR3 is CASSPLGLRNTEAFF.

The rearrangement links TRBV10-3 to TRBJ2-5; as DNA is missing, the TRBD2 call by TCRdb cannot be tested. The CDR3 has 13 residues. Germline CDR1 and CDR2: ENHRY and SYGVKD. This CDR3 reads CAIRRLSSGEPLF.

The V call is TRBV6-5, the J call TRBJ1-2. The germline CDR1 and CDR2 sequences are MNHEY and SVGAGI. There are 14 residues in the CDR3. CDR3: CASSYSRGYEGYTF.

This chain connects TRBV9 to TRBJ1-3; checking the TCRdb D call of TRBD1 is not possible without DNA. Germline V gene sequence: CDR1 SGDLS, CDR2 YYNGEE. The length of the CDR3 is 16 residues. The CDR3 loop is CASSVDGGNSGNTIYF.

This rearrangement joins TRBV5-1 to TRBJ2-3; the TCRdb D gene call, TRBD1, has no DNA to confirm it. This CDR3 has 17 amino acids. CDR1 SGHRS and CDR2 YFSETQ come from the germline V gene. Here the CDR3 reads CASSLWYMGQFTDTQYF.

The gene calls are TRBV20-1 and TRBJ2-1. The germline V gene has CDR1 DFQATT and CDR2 SNEGSKA (reference sequence). The CDR3 is made up of 11 amino acids. The chain's CDR3 is CSASERNEQFF.

V usage is TRBV6-2 or TRBV6-3 and J usage is TRBJ2-7. The germline CDR1 and CDR2 sequences are MNHEY and SVGEGT. CDR3 size: 12 residues. CDR3: CASSYGRGEQYF.

The chain carries TRBV7-9 and TRBJ1-3. Germline V lookup: CDR1 SEHNR, CDR2 FQNEAQ (reference sequence). This CDR3 spans 16 amino acids. CDR3 residues: CASSPTAPGSGNTIYF.

The chain links TRBV18 to TRBJ1-1. Germline values: CDR1 KGHSH, CDR2 LQKENI. This CDR3 spans 13 amino acids. CDR3 in amino acids: CASSITILGEAFF.

V usage is TRBV5-4 and J usage is TRBJ2-1; TCRdb's D call, TRBD1, is unchecked because there is no DNA. This CDR3 has 13 amino acids. CDR1 SGHNT and CDR2 YYREEE come from the germline V gene (reference sequence). CDR3 sequence reads: CASSFAGDRFPFF.

The chain employs TRBV24-1 and TRBJ2-5; TCRdb's assignment of TRBD1 cannot be checked, as there is no DNA. In germline, CDR1 is KGHDR, CDR2 SFDVKD. This CDR3 contains 15 residues. The CDR3 is CATSVRDGHQETQYF.

The V call is TRBV28, the J call TRBJ2-5; lacking DNA, the TRBD1 call made by TCRdb goes unchecked. CDR3 size: 11 residues. The germline CDR1 and CDR2 sequences are MDHEN and SYDVKM. CDR3: CASSSPETQYF.